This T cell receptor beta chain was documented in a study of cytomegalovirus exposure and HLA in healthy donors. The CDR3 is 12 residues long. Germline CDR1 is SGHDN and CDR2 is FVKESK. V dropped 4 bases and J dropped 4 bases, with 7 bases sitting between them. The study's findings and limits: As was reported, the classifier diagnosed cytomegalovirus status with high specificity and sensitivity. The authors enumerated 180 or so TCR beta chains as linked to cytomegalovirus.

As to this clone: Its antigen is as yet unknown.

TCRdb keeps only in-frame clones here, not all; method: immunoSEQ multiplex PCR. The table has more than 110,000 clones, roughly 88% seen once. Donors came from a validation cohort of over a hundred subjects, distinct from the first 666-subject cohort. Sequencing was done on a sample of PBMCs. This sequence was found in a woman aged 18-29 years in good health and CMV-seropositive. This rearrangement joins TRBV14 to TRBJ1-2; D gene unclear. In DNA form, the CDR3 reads TGTGCCAGCAGCCCTGGGAGCTATGGCTACACCTTC. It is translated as CASSPGSYGYTF.